What follows are 8 T cell receptor beta chains derived from one specimen sequenced in a study of Ad26.COV2.S vaccination and SARS-CoV-2 variants. Here immunoSEQ multiplex PCR was the method, and the copy in TCRdb shows in-frame clones only, minus some. The sample has about 350,000 clones; roughly 84% are singletons. Documented treatment: roughly 19 received Ad26.COV2.S at low or high dose, single or two shots; a few received placebo; per-sample allocation not given. Samples analyzed were those drawn on day 63 after the first vaccine or placebo injection. Here the sequenced sample was peripheral blood, taken in a trial of Ad26.COV2.S vaccine versus placebo. Receptors originate from a person aged 18 to 65 who received the Ad26.COV2.S COVID-19 vaccine or a placebo.

The gene calls are TRBV6-5 and TRBJ2-1, with D perhaps matching TRBD1 or TRBD2 (5 bases each). Trimming stripped 4 bases from V and 5 bases from J, with 18 bases between. Germline assignment: CDR1 MNHEY and CDR2 SVGAGI. This CDR3 spans 16 amino acids. DNA of the CDR3: TGTGCCAGCAGTTCGGGACCCCAGGAATTTAACAATGAGCAGTTCTTC. Amino acids: CASSSGPQEFNNEQFF.

The DNA for the CDR3 is TGTGCCAGCAGCCCCAGGGGCTACGAGCAGTACTTC. Protein sequence: CASSPRGYEQYF. V usage is TRBV7-2 and J usage is TRBJ2-7; TRBD1 might be the D (6 bases). Trimming removed 5 bases at V and 3 bases at J, with 8 bases between. From germline, CDR1 is SGHTA and CDR2 FQGNSA. CDR3 length: 12 amino acids.

The gene calls are TRBV6-1 and TRBJ1-1; the D gene is possibly TRBD1 (6 bases). The CDR3 runs to 14 residues. Germline V gives CDR1 MNHNS, CDR2 SASEGT. Trimming took 0 bases from V and 8 from J, leaving 13 bases between them. CDR3 region: CASSEAGGLREAFF. CDR3 sequence (DNA): TGTGCCAGCAGTGAAGCAGGGGGATTGAGGGAAGCTTTCTTT.

The rearrangement uses TRBV29-1 and TRBJ1-5; 7 bases map to TRBD1. There are 13 residues in the CDR3. With V trimmed by 6 bases and J by 4 bases, 6 bases remained unmatched. Germline CDR1 is SQVTM and CDR2 is ANQGSEA. The CDR3 DNA sequence: TGCAGCGTCGCGACAGGGCCAAATCAGCCCCAGCATTTT. Its translation is CSVATGPNQPQHF.

This clone was counted a few times. This chain links TRBV5-4 with TRBJ1-1, with a tentative D call TRBD1 (5 bases). The CDR3 is 15 residues long. CDR1 SGHNT and CDR2 YYREEE come from the germline V gene (reference sequence). The V end was cut by 4 bases, the J end by 0 bases, with 13 bases between. The CDR3 nucleotides read TGTGCCAGCAGCCCAAAGACAGACTTGAACACTGAAGCTTTCTTT. This encodes CASSPKTDLNTEAFF.

The CDR3 nucleotides read TGTGCCAGCAGTTCTCGGACAGGAGACTACGAGCAGTACTTC. This sequence encodes CASSSRTGDYEQYF. The chain employs TRBV6-5 and TRBJ2-7, with 7 bases matching TRBD1. Germline V CDR1 and CDR2: MNHEY, SVGAGI. With 4 bases clipped from V and 3 bases from J, the junction kept 6 bases outside the gene matches. CDR3 length: 14 residues.

Turning to this clone: The sample holds other DNA sequences that translate to the same CDR3. The rearrangement links TRBV10-3 to TRBJ1-5; D may be TRBD1 (6 bases). Per germline, CDR1 ENHRY and CDR2 SYGVKD. V shed 6 bases and J shed 7 bases, with 13 bases lying between them. The CDR3 contains 13 residues. Here the CDR3 DNA reads TGTGCCATCAGCGTGGAGGGGGGGCAGCCCCAGCATTTT. As protein: CAISVEGGQPQHF.

The chain couples TRBV27 to TRBJ2-3; 9 nucleotides match TRBD1. This CDR3 spans 17 amino acids. Germline CDR1 and CDR2: MNHEY and SMNVEV (reference sequence). V lost 3 bases to trimming and J lost 0 bases; unmatched junction nucleotides: 7. The CDR3 DNA sequence: TGTGCCAGCAGTTTCCATCCCGACAGGGGGAGCACAGATACGCAGTATTTT. Its translation is CASSFHPDRGSTDTQYF.